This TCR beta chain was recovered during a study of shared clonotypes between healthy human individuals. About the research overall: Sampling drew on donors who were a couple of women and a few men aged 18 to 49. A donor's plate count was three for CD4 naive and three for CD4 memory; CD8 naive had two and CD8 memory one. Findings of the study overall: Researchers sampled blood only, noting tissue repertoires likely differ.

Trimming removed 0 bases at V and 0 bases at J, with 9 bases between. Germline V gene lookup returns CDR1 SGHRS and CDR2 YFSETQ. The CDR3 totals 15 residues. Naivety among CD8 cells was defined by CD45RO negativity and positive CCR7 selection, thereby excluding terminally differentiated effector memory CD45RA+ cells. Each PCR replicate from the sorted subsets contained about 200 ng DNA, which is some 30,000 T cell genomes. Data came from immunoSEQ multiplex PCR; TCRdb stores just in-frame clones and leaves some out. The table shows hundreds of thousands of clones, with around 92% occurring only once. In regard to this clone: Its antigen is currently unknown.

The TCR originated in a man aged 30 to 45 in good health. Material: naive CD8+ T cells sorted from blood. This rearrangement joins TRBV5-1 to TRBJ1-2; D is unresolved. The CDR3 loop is CASSLARDPNYGYTF. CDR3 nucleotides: TGCGCCAGCAGCTTGGCCCGCGATCCTAACTATGGCTACACCTTC.